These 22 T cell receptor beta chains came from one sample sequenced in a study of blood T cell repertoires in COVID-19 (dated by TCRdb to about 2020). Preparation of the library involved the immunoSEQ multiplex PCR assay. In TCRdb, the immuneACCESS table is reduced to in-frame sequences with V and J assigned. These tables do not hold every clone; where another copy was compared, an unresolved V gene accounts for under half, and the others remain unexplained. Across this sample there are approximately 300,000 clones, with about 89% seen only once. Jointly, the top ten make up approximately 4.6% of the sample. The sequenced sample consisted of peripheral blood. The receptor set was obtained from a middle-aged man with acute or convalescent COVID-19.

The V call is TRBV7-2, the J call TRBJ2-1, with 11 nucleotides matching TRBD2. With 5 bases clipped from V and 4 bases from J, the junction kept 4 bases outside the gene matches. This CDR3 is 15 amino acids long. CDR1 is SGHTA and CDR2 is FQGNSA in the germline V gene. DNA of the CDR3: TGTGCCAGCAGCAATAGCGGGGGGGCATACAATGAGCAGTTCTTC. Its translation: CASSNSGGAYNEQFF.

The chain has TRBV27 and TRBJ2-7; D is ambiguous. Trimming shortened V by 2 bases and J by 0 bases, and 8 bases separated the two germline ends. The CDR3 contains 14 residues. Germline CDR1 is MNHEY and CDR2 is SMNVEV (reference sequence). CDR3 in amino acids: CASSLKRSSYEQYF. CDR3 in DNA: TGTGCCAGCAGTTTAAAGAGAAGCTCCTACGAGCAGTACTTC.

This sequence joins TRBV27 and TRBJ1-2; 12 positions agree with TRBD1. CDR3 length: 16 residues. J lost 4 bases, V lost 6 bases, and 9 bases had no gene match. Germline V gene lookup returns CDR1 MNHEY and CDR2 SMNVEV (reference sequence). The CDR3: CASSFSPGQGAYGYTF. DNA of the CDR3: TGTGCCAGCAGCTTCAGTCCGGGACAGGGGGCCTATGGCTACACCTTC.

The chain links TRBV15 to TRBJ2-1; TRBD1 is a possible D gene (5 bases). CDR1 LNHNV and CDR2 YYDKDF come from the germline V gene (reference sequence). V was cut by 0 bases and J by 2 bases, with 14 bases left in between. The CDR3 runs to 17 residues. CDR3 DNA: TGTGCCACCAGCAGAGATCCCCCGAGGACAACCTACAATGAGCAGTTCTTC. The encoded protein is CATSRDPPRTTYNEQFF.

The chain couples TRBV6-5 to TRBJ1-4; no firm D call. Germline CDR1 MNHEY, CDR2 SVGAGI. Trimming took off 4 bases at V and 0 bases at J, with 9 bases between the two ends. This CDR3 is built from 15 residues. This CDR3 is CASSSQVATNEKLFF. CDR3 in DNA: TGTGCCAGCAGTTCCCAGGTAGCAACTAATGAAAAACTGTTTTTT.

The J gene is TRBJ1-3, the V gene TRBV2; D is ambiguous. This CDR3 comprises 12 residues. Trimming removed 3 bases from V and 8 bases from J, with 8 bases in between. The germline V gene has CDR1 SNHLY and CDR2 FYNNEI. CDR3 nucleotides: TGTGCCAGCAGTGAGGAGGCGTACACCATATATTTT. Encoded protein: CASSEEAYTIYF.

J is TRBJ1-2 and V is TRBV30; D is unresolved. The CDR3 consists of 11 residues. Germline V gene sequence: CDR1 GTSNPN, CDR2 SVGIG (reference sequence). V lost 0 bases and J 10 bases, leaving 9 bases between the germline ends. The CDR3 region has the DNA TGTGCCTGGAGTGTACAAGGAGACTACACCTTC. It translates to CAWSVQGDYTF.

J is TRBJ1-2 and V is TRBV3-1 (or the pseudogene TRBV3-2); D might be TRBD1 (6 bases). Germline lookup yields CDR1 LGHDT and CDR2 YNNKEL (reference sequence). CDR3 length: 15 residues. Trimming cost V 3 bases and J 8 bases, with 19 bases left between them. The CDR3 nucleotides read TGTGCCAGCAGCCAGGCTAACAGGGTCGACTTGGGCTACACCTTC. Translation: CASSQANRVDLGYTF.

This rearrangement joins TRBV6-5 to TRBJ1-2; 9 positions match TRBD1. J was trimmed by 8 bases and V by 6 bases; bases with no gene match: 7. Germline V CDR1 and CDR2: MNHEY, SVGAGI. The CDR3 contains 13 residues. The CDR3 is CASSPTGGRGYTF. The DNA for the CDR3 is TGTGCCAGCAGCCCGACAGGGGGACGGGGCTACACCTTC.

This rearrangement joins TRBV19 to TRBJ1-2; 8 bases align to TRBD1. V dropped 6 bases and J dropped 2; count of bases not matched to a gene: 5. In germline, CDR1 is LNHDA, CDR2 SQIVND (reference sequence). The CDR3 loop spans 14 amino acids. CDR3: CASSRQGFNYGYTF. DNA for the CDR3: TGTGCCAGTAGCCGACAGGGGTTCAACTATGGCTACACCTTC.

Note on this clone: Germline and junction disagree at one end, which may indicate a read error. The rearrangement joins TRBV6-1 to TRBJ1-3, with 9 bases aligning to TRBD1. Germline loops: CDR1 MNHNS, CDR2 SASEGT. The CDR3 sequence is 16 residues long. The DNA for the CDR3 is TGTGCCAGCAGTGAATACAGGGGGCCCTCTGGGAACACCATATATTTT. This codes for CASSEYRGPSGNTIYF.

The CDR3 is CASSQKEGSYEQYF. CDR3 nucleotides: TGCGCCAGCAGCCAAAAAGAGGGATCCTACGAGCAGTACTTC. The chain links TRBV4-1 to TRBJ2-7; possible D gene TRBD2, 5 bases. V lost 2 bases and J 1 base, leaving 9 bases between the germline ends. CDR3 length: 14 amino acids. CDR1 MGHRA and CDR2 YSYEKL come from the germline V gene.

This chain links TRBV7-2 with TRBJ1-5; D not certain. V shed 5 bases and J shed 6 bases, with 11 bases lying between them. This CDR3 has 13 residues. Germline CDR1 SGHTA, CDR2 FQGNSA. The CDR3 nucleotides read TGTGCCAGCAGCGAAGGCGGTAGTCAGCCCCAGCATTTT. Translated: CASSEGGSQPQHF.

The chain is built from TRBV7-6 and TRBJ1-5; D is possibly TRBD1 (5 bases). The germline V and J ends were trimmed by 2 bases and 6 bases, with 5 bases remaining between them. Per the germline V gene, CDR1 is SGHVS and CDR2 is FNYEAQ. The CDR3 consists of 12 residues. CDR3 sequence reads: CASSLTGQPQHF. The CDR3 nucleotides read TGTGCCAGCAGCTTAACAGGTCAGCCCCAGCATTTT.

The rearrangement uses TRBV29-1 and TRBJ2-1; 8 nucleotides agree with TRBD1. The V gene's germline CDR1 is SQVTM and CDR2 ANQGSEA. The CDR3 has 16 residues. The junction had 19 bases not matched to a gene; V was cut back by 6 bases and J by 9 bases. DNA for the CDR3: TGCAGCGTGGCCCCGAGGGGCCCGGACAGGGAAACTGAGCAGTTCTTC. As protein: CSVAPRGPDRETEQFF.

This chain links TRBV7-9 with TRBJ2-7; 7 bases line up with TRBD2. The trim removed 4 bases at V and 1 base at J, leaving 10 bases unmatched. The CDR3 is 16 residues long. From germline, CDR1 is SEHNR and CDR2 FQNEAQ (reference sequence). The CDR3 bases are TGTGCCAGCAGCTCATCGAGCGGGGCTCCTTCCTACGAGCAGTACTTC. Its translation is CASSSSSGAPSYEQYF.

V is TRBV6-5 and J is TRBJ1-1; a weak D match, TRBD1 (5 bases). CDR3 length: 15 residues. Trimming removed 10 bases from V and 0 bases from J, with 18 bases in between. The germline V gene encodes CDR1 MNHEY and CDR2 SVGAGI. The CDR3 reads CATTLEGLMNTEAFF. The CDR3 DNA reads TGTGCCACCACACTGGAGGGACTGATGAACACTGAAGCTTTCTTT.

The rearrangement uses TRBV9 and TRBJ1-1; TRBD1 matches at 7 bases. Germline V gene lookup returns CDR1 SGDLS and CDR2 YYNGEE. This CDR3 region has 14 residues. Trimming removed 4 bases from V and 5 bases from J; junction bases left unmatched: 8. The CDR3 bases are TGTGCCAGCAGCAAGACAGGGCAAATAACTGAAGCTTTCTTT. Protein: CASSKTGQITEAFF.

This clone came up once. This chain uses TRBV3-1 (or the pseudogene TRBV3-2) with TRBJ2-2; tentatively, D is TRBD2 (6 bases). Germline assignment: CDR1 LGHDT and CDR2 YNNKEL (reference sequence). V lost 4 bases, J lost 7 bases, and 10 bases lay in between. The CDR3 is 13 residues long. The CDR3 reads CASSPGLNGELFF. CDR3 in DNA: TGTGCCAGCAGCCCCGGACTAAACGGGGAGCTGTTTTTT.

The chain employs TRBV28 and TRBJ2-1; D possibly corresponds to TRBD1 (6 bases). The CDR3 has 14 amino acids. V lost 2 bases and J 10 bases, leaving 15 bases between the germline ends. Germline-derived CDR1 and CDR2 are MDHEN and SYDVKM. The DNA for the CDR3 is TGTGCCAGCAGTTTAGGGAATATAGGACAGGAGCAGTTCTTC. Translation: CASSLGNIGQEQFF.

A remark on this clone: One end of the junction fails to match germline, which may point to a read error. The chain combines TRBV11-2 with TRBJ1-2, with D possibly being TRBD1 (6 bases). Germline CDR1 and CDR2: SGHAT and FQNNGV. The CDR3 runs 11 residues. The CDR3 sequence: CASSIMGAPSF. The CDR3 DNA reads TGTGCCAGCTCCATAATGGGGGCTCCCTCCTTC. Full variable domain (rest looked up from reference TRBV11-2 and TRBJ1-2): EAGVAQSPRYKIIEKRQSVAFWCNPISGHATLYWYQQILGQGPKLLIQFQNNGVVDDSQLPKDRFSAERLKGVDSTLKIQPAKLEDSAVYLCASSIMGAPSFGSGTRLTVV.

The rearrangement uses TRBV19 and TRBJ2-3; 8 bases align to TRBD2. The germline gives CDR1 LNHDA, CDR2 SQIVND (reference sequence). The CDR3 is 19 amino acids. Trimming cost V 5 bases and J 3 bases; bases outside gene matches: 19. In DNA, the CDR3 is TGTGCCAGTAGTCCTCCCAGGAGCGGGGGCCTTCTTTTGACAGATACGCAGTATTTT. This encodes CASSPPRSGGLLLTDTQYF.